This paragraph reports one T cell receptor (beta chain). Its antigen remains undetermined. Base quality data are lacking; no much larger clone is found one base away. The sample's time point label is to be understood as: persistent/refractory GD, antithyroid drugs over 5 years with positive TRAb. For both TCR sequencing and RNA sequencing, RNA was extracted from PBMCs using TRIzol. The diagnosis of Graves' disease was made according to American Thyroid Association guidelines. Patients were recruited from an endocrinology department in Xi'an, China. From each patient, roughly 9 milliliters of peripheral blood was collected into an EDTA anticoagulant tube. PBMCs were isolated by Ficoll Paque Plus density gradient separation without further T cell sorting. RNA quality was checked with an Agilent 2100 Bioanalyzer and agarose gel, and concentration with a NanoDrop 2000. The library came from multiplex PCR. This sample was sequenced with an Illumina HiSeq 4000. CDR3 regions were amplified by Arm-PCR with iRepertoire HTBI primers to construct TCR beta libraries. Before sequencing, the PCR products went through gel purification. From the authors' description of their analysis: A total of fewer than 65 TRBV and 14 TRBJ segments were identified across samples and were used for gene usage analysis of CDR3 amino acid clonotypes. COPE and FqMerger were used to merge filtered high-quality paired reads into contigs. Contigs were aligned with BLAST to IMGT TRBV, TRBD and TRBJ reference genes, and CDR3 was defined per IMGT. Highly expanded clones were defined as clonotypes with a frequency above 0.1%. Shannon entropy was used to measure repertoire diversity, and the Gini coefficient was used to measure V-J evenness. A clonotype was considered public if more than one individual shared it. TCRdb's own reprocessing of the public reads used fastp at Q25 and MiXCR and kept productive beta chains. Duplicate CDR3 protein sequences are folded into a single record with the most common DNA and genes. The V and J calls and clone size are TCRdb's, not the authors'. The sample table contains 700,000 or so distinct CDR3 sequences; only one count was recorded for about 32% of them. Under 50% of the sample belongs to the ten largest clones.

This entry belongs to a study of regulatory T cells in long-lasting Graves disease (dated by TCRdb to the early 2020s). Context from the whole study: To count as having persistent Graves' disease, a patient had to have received antithyroid drug treatment for over 5 years with TSH receptor autoantibodies remaining persistently positive. Patients with persistent Graves' disease were compared with patients with newly diagnosed Graves' disease using TCR sequencing and RNA sequencing of peripheral blood. The study took place in China and was registered as a clinical trial. A total of 35 or so samples were covered by TCR sequencing, comprising some 13 persistent and about 20 newly diagnosed Graves' disease patients. Persistent Graves' disease patients in the clinical cohort had taken antithyroid drugs for roughly ten years on average. The research as a whole found: Lower TCR Shannon entropy and fewer highly expanded clones were observed in persistent Graves' disease patients than in newly diagnosed patients, which suggested clonal expansion. Sequencing and analysis were restricted to the TCR beta chain. As a limitation, the authors acknowledged that the small sample size may reduce accuracy. Peripheral blood alone was examined, since thyroid tissue, which constituted the primary lesion, could not be accessed. Patients with persistent disease shared more public clonotypes (around 3,000) than newly diagnosed patients did (more than 900).

This clonotype was sampled from a female donor with Graves disease. Sample: peripheral blood mononuclear cells (PBMCs), taken when the disease was refractory, from a patient treated with antithyroid drugs.

The nucleotide sequence is given as TGTGCCAGCAGACAAGAGCGGGAGTATACCGGGGAGCTGTTTTTT. This yields the protein CASRQEREYTGELFF. The sequence is built from TRBV6-1 and TRBJ2-2, with 8 bases aligning to TRBD2. For this chain, trimming is 6 bases at the V end and 5 bases at the J end, and the number of junction bases without a gene match is 8. There are 15 amino acids in the CDR3, from cysteine to phenylalanine inclusive. CDR3 DNA only is kept here, 45 bases in frame from base 1. Via the germline V gene, CDR1 is MNHNS and CDR2 SASEGT.